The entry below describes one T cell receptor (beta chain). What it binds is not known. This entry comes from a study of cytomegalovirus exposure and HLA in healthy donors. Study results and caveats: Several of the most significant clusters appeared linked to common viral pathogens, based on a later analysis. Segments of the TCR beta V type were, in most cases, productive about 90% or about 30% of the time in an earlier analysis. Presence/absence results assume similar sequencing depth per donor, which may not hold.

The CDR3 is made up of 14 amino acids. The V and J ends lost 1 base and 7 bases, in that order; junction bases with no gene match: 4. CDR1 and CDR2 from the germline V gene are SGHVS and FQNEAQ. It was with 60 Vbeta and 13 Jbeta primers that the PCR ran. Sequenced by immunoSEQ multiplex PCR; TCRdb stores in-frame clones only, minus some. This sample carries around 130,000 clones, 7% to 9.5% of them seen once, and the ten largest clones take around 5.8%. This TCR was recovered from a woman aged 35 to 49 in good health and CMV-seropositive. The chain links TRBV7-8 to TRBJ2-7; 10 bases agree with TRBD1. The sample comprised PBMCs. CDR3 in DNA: TGTGCCAGCAGCTTAGTCGGGACAGGGGATGAGCAGTACTTC. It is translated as CASSLVGTGDEQYF.